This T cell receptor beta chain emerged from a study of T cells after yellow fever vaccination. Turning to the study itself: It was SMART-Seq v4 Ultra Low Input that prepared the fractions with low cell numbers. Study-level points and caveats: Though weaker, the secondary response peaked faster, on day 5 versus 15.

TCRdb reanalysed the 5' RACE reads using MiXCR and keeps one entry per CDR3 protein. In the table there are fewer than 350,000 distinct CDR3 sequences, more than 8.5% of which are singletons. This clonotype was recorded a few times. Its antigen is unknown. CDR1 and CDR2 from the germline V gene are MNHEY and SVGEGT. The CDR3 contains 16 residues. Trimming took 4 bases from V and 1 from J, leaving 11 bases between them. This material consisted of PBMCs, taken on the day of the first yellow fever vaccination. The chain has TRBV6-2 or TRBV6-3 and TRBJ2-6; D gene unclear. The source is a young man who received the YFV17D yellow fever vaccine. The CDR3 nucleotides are TGTGCCAGCAGTTGGTATTCGGTATCTGGGGCCAACGTCCTGACTTTC. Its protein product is CASSWYSVSGANVLTF.